Reported below is one T cell receptor beta chain. The CDR3 runs to 15 residues. With V trimmed by 6 bases and J by 2 bases, 2 bases remained unmatched. Germline V lookup: CDR1 MDHEN, CDR2 SYDVKM. This entry belongs to a study of blood T cell repertoires in COVID-19. In the study overall: Sites across the United States, Italy and Spain contributed samples from acute and convalescent COVID-19. The cDNA or gDNA used as material had been derived from T cells, B-cell-depleted T cells, or PBMCs.

Original processing methods: Estimation of nucleated cell counts relied on the amplification of reference gene primers. Produced via immunoSEQ multiplex PCR; TCRdb's table is partial and in-frame only. The DNA gave D and trimming, while V, J and clone size come from that table. This sample has hundreds of thousands of clones, with around 84% found just once. The chain joins TRBV28 to TRBJ2-6; TRBD2 matches at 9 bases. The receptor was derived from a man aged 25 to 45 with active or convalescent COVID-19. Specimen: peripheral blood. The CDR3 DNA reads as TGTGCCAGCAGGCGGGGGGGAACTGGGGCCAACGTCCTGACTTTC. It specifies CASRRGGTGANVLTF.